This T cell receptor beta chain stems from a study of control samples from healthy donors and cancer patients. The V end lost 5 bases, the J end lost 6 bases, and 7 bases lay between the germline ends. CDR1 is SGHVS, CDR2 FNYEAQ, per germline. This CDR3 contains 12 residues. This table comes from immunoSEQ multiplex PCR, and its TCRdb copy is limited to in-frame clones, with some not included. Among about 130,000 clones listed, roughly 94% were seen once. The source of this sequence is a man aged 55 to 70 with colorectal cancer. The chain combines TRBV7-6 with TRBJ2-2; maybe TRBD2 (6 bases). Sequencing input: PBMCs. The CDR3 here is CASSPGAGELFF. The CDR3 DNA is TGTGCCAGCAGCCCGGGGGCCGGGGAGCTGTTTTTT.